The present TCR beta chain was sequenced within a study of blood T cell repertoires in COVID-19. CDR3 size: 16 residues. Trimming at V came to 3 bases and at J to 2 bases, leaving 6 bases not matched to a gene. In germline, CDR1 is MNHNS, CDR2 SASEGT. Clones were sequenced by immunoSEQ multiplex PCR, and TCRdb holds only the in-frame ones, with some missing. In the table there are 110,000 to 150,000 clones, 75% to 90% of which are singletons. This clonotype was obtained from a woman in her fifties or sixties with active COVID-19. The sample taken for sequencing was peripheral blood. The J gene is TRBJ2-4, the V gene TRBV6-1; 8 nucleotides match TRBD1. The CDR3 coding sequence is TGTGCCAGCAGTGACGCTTGGACAGGGACCAAAAACATTCAGTACTTC. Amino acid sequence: CASSDAWTGTKNIQYF.